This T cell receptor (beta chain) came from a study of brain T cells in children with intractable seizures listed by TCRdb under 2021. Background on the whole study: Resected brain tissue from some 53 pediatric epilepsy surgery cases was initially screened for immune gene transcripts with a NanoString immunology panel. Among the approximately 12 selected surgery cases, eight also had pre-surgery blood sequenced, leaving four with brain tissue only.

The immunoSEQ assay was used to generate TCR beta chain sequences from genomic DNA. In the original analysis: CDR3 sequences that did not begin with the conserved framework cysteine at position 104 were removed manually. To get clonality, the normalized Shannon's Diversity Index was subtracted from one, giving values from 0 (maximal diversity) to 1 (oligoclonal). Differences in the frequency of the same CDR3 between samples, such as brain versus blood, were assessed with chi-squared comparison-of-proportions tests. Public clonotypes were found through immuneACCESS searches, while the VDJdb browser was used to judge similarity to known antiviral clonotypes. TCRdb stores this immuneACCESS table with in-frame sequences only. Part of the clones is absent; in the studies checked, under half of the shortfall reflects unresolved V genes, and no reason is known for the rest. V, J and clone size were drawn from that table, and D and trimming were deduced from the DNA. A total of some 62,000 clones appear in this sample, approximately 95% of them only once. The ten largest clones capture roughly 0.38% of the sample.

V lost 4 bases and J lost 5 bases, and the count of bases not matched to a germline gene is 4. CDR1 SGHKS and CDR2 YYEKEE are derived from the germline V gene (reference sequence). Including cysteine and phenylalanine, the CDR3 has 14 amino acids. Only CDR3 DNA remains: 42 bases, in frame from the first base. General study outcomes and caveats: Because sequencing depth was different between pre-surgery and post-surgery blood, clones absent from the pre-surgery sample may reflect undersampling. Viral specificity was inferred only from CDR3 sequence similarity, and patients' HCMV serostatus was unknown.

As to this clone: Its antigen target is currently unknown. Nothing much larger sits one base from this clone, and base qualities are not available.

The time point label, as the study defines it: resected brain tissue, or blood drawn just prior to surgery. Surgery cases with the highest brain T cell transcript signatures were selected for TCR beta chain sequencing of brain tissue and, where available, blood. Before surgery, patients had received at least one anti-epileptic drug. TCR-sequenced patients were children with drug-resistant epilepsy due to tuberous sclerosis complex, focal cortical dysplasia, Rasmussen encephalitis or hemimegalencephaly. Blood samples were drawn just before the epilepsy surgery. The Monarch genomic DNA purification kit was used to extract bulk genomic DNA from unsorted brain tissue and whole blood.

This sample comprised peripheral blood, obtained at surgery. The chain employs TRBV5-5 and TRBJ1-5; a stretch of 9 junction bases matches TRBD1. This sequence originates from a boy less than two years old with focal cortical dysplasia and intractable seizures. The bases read TGTGCCAGCAGCCCGGGACAGGGTTATCAGCCCCAGCATTTT. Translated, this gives CASSPGQGYQPQHF. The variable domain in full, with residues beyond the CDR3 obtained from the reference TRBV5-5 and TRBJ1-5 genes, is DAGVTQSPTHLIKTRGQQVTLRCSPISGHKSVSWYQQVLGQGPQFIFQYYEKEERGRGNFPDRFSARQFPNYSSELNVNALLLGDSALYLCASSPGQGYQPQHFGDGTRLSIL.